A single sample is the source of the 29 T cell receptor beta chains below, sequenced in a study of T cell responses to AZD1222 COVID-19 vaccine. Sequencing was performed with immunoSEQ multiplex PCR; in TCRdb, only in-frame clones are kept and a portion is missing. The sample lists around 140,000 clones, 90% to 95% occurring once. Sequenced here: peripheral blood, sampled on day 0 of AZD1222 vaccination. The receptors were gathered from an adult in good health.

V usage is TRBV27 and J usage is TRBJ1-5; TRBD1 is a possible D gene (6 bases). This CDR3 is 15 amino acids long. Germline V gene sequence: CDR1 MNHEY, CDR2 SMNVEV (reference sequence). V lost 6 bases and J lost 4, with 16 bases in between. CDR3 protein: CASSLLQGLNQPQHF. CDR3 DNA sequence: TGTGCCAGCAGCCTTCTACAGGGTCTAAATCAGCCCCAGCATTTT.

The chain has TRBV7-2 and TRBJ2-1; a weak D match, TRBD1 (6 bases). The CDR3 runs to 17 residues. V was shortened by 3 bases and J by 5 bases, with 20 bases between the two germline ends. Germline assignment: CDR1 SGHTA and CDR2 FQGNSA. The CDR3 DNA sequence: TGTGCCAGCAGCTTGGGGGCTGGGACACCCAGAAACAATGAGCAGTTCTTC. It codes for CASSLGAGTPRNNEQFF. The variable domain in full, completed from reference TRBV7-2 and TRBJ2-1, reads GAGVSQSPSNKVTEKGKDVELRCDPISGHTALYWYRQSLGQGLEFLIYFQGNSAPDKSGLPSDRFSAERTGGSVSTLTIQRTQQEDSAVYLCASSLGAGTPRNNEQFFGPGTRLTVL.

This clone has just a few counts. The J gene is TRBJ2-1, the V gene TRBV7-3, with TRBD2 matching 7 bases. The V gene end was trimmed by 5 bases and the J gene end by 10 bases; junction bases not matched to a gene: 14. The CDR3 extends over 15 amino acids. Germline loops: CDR1 SGHTA, CDR2 FQGTGA. CDR3 residues: CASSPNARDGGEQFF. Here the CDR3 DNA reads TGTGCCAGCAGCCCCAACGCGAGGGACGGGGGGGAGCAGTTCTTC.

In this sample, this clone turned up once. V is TRBV7-9 and J is TRBJ2-3; perhaps TRBD2 as D (6 bases). There are 16 residues in the CDR3. The V and J ends lost 5 bases and 3 bases respectively, with 18 bases between them. Germline V gene lookup returns CDR1 SEHNR and CDR2 FQNEAQ (reference sequence). The DNA for the CDR3 is TGTGCCAGCAGCCACGAGGGGCGGGGAGGAACAGATACGCAGTATTTT. It encodes CASSHEGRGGTDTQYF.

Of note for this clone: Other nucleotide sequences in the sample specify the same CDR3. J is TRBJ2-7 and V is TRBV9; 13 bases fit TRBD2. With 7 bases clipped from V and 5 bases from J, the junction kept 0 bases outside the gene matches. CDR3 length: 12 residues. The germline CDR1 and CDR2 sequences are SGDLS and YYNGEE. CDR3 in amino acids: CASGLAGDEQYF. Written as DNA, the CDR3 is TGTGCCAGCGGACTAGCGGGAGACGAGCAGTACTTC. The full variable domain, completed using reference TRBV9 and TRBJ2-7, is DSGVTQTPKHLITATGQRVTLRCSPRSGDLSVYWYQQSLDQGLQFLIQYYNGEERAKGNILERFSAQQFPDLHSELNLSSLELGDSALYFCASGLAGDEQYFGPGTRLTVT.

V is TRBV4-3 and J is TRBJ1-2; D is undetermined. Germline V gene data show CDR1 as LGHNA and CDR2 as YSLEER. V was trimmed by 0 bases and J by 7 bases, leaving 15 bases between them. The CDR3 has 15 residues. The CDR3 DNA sequence: TGCGCCAGCAGCCAAGAAATCGCCCTCTCTGCTGGCTACACCTTC. Translation gives CASSQEIALSAGYTF.

The chain uses TRBV15 and TRBJ2-5; 9 nucleotides line up with TRBD1. With V trimmed by 3 bases and J by 5 bases, 4 bases remained unmatched. CDR3 size: 14 residues. Germline CDR1 LNHNV, CDR2 YYDKDF (reference sequence). The CDR3 here is CATSRGQGAETQYF. The CDR3 DNA sequence: TGTGCCACCAGCAGGGGACAGGGCGCGGAGACCCAGTACTTC.

The chain recombines TRBV4-3 with TRBJ2-7; a weak D match, TRBD2 (6 bases). V was trimmed by 0 bases and J by 6 bases, leaving 18 bases between them. This CDR3 is built from 16 residues. Germline-derived CDR1 and CDR2 are LGHNA and YSLEER. CDR3 loop: CASSQDLGGEFSEQYF. CDR3 coding DNA: TGCGCCAGCAGCCAAGATCTGGGCGGGGAGTTTTCCGAGCAGTACTTC.

As for this clone: The same CDR3 is also encoded by other DNA sequences in this sample. The chain employs TRBV4-2 and TRBJ1-5; no definite D call. Trimming cost V 0 bases and J 1 base, with 7 bases left between them. The germline gives CDR1 LGHNA, CDR2 YNFKEQ. CDR3 length: 15 amino acids. CDR3 bases: TGTGCCAGCAGCCAAGATAAGGGAAGCAATCAGCCCCAGCATTTT. This translates into CASSQDKGSNQPQHF.

This sequence joins TRBV28 and TRBJ2-7, with TRBD1 matching 9 bases. Trimming took 5 bases from V and 2 from J; bases not matched to a gene: 7. The CDR3 runs 15 residues. CDR1 is MDHEN, CDR2 SYDVKM, per germline. The CDR3, as DNA: TGTGCCAGCAGTCGAATCCGGGACAGGGCCTACGAGCAGTACTTC. The encoded protein is CASSRIRDRAYEQYF. The whole variable domain, filled in from reference TRBV28 and TRBJ2-7, reads DVKVTQSSRYLVKRTGEKVFLECVQDMDHENMFWYRQDPGLGLRLIYFSYDVKMKEKGDIPEGYSVSREKKERFSLILESASTNQTSMYLCASSRIRDRAYEQYFGPGTRLTVT.

The genes are TRBV21-1 and TRBJ2-5; TRBD2 is taken as the D call from the table, unchecked against the DNA. TRBV21-1 is listed as a pseudogene. CDR3 length: 16 residues. This chain's CDR3 is CATVKWMERPAETQYF. As DNA, the CDR3 is TGTGCCACCGTAAAGTGGATGGAGAGGCCTGCGGAGACCCAGTACTTC.

This chain joins TRBV4-3 and TRBJ2-7; D might be TRBD2 (7 bases). The germline V gene encodes CDR1 LGHNA and CDR2 YSLEER. V was clipped by 4 bases and J by 6 bases, with 16 bases between them. The CDR3 totals 14 residues. For the CDR3, the DNA is TGCGCCAGCAGCCTCCACGTGGGGGGGCCCGAGCAGTACTTC. Translated, it gives CASSLHVGGPEQYF.

The chain carries TRBV7-9 and TRBJ2-2; TRBD1 aligns across 7 bases. CDR1 and CDR2 from the germline V gene are SEHNR and FQNEAQ (reference sequence). V shed 9 bases and J 0 bases; nucleotides not matched to a gene: 4. This CDR3 is 14 amino acids long. The chain's CDR3 is CARTGTANTGELFF. CDR3 nucleotides: TGTGCCAGAACCGGGACAGCGAACACCGGGGAGCTGTTTTTT.

The V gene is TRBV11-2, the J gene TRBJ1-2; tentatively, D is TRBD1 (6 bases). In germline, CDR1 is SGHAT, CDR2 FQNNGV. The CDR3 contains 16 residues. V was pared by 4 bases and J by 0 bases, with 15 bases between. The CDR3, as DNA: TGTGCCAGCAGCTCACAGGGAGCGGCCCCTAACTATGGCTACACCTTC. The encoded protein is CASSSQGAAPNYGYTF.

The J gene is TRBJ1-2, the V gene TRBV5-6; D is perhaps TRBD1 (5 bases). The CDR3 covers 13 residues. V was pared by 4 bases and J by 8 bases, with 15 bases between. Germline CDR1 is SGHDT and CDR2 is YYEEEE. CDR3 DNA: TGTGCCAGCAGCCCCGGACAAAGAGACGGCTACACCTTC. Protein product: CASSPGQRDGYTF.

This clone was observed once. The V and J genes are TRBV5-6 and TRBJ1-5; D may be TRBD1 (5 bases). CDR1 is SGHDT, CDR2 YYEEEE, per germline. V was shortened by 4 bases and J by 7 bases, with 15 bases between the two germline ends. This CDR3 comprises 14 residues. The CDR3 here is CASSGSGFNQPQHF. Here the CDR3 DNA reads TGTGCCAGCAGCGGCTCAGGGTTCAACCAGCCCCAGCATTTT.

The chain combines TRBV19 with TRBJ2-3; D call uncertain. From germline, CDR1 is LNHDA and CDR2 SQIVND (reference sequence). CDR3 length: 17 residues. With 1 base removed from V and 0 bases from J, the gap between germline ends came to 14 bases. The CDR3 coding sequence is TGTGCCAGTAGTATAGCCCCAGGTACCCTAAGCACAGATACGCAGTATTTT. Protein sequence: CASSIAPGTLSTDTQYF.

The rearrangement links TRBV15 to TRBJ1-1, with D maybe TRBD1 (6 bases). Trimming cost V 6 bases and J 0 bases, with 8 bases left between them. The germline V gene encodes CDR1 LNHNV and CDR2 YYDKDF (reference sequence). The CDR3 totals 13 residues. CDR3 DNA: TGTGCCACCAGGGACAGATTGAACACTGAAGCTTTCTTT. Its protein is CATRDRLNTEAFF.

The chain has TRBV29-1 and TRBJ2-7, with a possible D match to TRBD2 (6 bases). The V gene's germline CDR1 is SQVTM and CDR2 ANQGSEA. The CDR3 runs to 15 residues. Trimming took off 1 base at V and 0 bases at J, with 13 bases between the two ends. The DNA of the CDR3 is TGCAGCGTTGAAGCCCGGGCGGGATTCTCCTACGAGCAGTACTTC. Translated: CSVEARAGFSYEQYF.

The chain couples TRBV7-8 to TRBJ1-1, with D possibly matching TRBD1 (6 bases). Trimming left V 4 bases short and J 1 base short, with 10 bases between. Germline V lookup: CDR1 SGHVS, CDR2 FQNEAQ. The CDR3 totals 14 residues. CDR3 nucleotide sequence: TGTGCCAGCAGCTGGGGGGGCAGGAACACTGAAGCTTTCTTT. This translates into CASSWGGRNTEAFF.

The rearrangement links TRBV5-4 to TRBJ2-1; 10 nucleotides agree with TRBD2. Germline V gene data show CDR1 as SGHNT and CDR2 as YYREEE (reference sequence). V was pared by 4 bases and J by 9 bases, with 10 bases of the junction left unmatched. The CDR3 loop spans 15 amino acids. For the CDR3, the DNA is TGTGCCAGCAGCCGGAGAGCGGGGGGGCCTTTTGAGCAGTTCTTC. It is translated as CASSRRAGGPFEQFF.

The rearrangement joins TRBV5-6 to TRBJ1-5; no firm D call. The CDR3 has 12 residues. Germline lookup yields CDR1 SGHDT and CDR2 YYEEEE. The V gene lost 1 base and the J gene lost 6 bases, with 5 bases spanning the gap. CDR3 sequence (DNA): TGTGCCAGCAGCTTGTTCGGTCAGCCCCAGCATTTT. Protein product: CASSLFGQPQHF. The full variable domain, rest sourced from reference TRBV5-6 and TRBJ1-5, is DAGVTQSPTHLIKTRGQQVTLRCSPKSGHDTVSWYQQALGQGPQFIFQYYEEEERQRGNFPDRFSGHQFPNYSSELNVNALLLGDSALYLCASSLFGQPQHFGDGTRLSIL.

This rearrangement joins TRBV24-1 to TRBJ2-5; weak D call: TRBD2 (6 bases). Germline CDR1 is KGHDR and CDR2 is SFDVKD. The CDR3 loop spans 16 amino acids. V lost 1 base to trimming and J lost 5 bases, with 16 bases between them. The CDR3 DNA reads as TGTGCCACCAGTGATTTTGGGCGGCAAGGGAGGGAGACCCAGTACTTC. Its translation: CATSDFGRQGRETQYF.

The chain recombines TRBV9 with TRBJ1-2; D unresolved. Trimming removed 4 bases from V and 4 bases from J, with 14 bases in between. The CDR3 contains 14 residues. The germline CDR1 and CDR2 sequences are SGDLS and YYNGEE. The CDR3 spells CASSSHTGPYGYTF. Written as DNA, the CDR3 is TGTGCCAGCAGCTCACACACCGGACCCTATGGCTACACCTTC.

This clone has a handful of counts. The genes are TRBV6-4 and TRBJ2-1; possibly TRBD2 for D (6 bases). Trimming stripped 4 bases from V and 6 bases from J, with 16 bases between. This CDR3 has 15 amino acids. Germline CDR1 reads MRHNA; CDR2 reads SNTAGT. CDR3 bases: TGTGCCAGCAGTGCGGCTGGAGGGCACACCAATGAGCAGTTCTTC. Its protein is CASSAAGGHTNEQFF.

This chain connects TRBV7-8 to TRBJ1-1; 9 bases line up with TRBD1. This CDR3 is 19 amino acids long. Germline V lookup: CDR1 SGHVS, CDR2 FQNEAQ. V was clipped by 5 bases and J by 1 base; unmatched bases: 17. The CDR3 sequence is CASSPRGRDREGANTEAFF. In nucleotides, the CDR3 is TGTGCCAGCAGCCCCCGCGGCCGGGACAGGGAGGGGGCGAACACTGAAGCTTTCTTT.

The gene calls are TRBV9 and TRBJ1-1; D perhaps matches TRBD1 (5 bases). V was shortened by 3 bases and J by 1 base, with 13 bases between the two germline ends. In germline, CDR1 is SGDLS, CDR2 YYNGEE. CDR3 size: 15 residues. The CDR3 DNA reads as TGTGCCAGCAGCGGAGAGGGACGGGGGAACACTGAAGCTTTCTTT. This encodes CASSGEGRGNTEAFF.

This rearrangement joins TRBV18 to TRBJ2-7, with 13 bases lining up with TRBD2. J lost 7 bases, V lost 0 bases, and 6 bases had no gene match. Germline V CDR1 and CDR2: KGHSH, LQKENI. The CDR3 length is 16 residues. CDR3 region: CASSPPGLAGAREQYF. The CDR3 DNA is TGTGCCAGCTCACCACCAGGACTAGCGGGGGCGCGGGAGCAGTACTTC.

The chain couples TRBV25-1 to TRBJ2-7; D uncertain. V shed 1 base and J shed 6 bases, with 19 bases lying between them. Germline CDR1 and CDR2: MGHDK and SYGVNS. This CDR3 comprises 16 residues. CDR3 in DNA: TGTGCCAGCAGTGAATTTCGGGCCCCTCTCACTGGCGAGCAGTACTTC. This codes for CASSEFRAPLTGEQYF.